This record looks at one T cell receptor (beta chain) sequence and its context. Its antigen is unidentified. The data derive from a study of shared clonotypes between healthy human individuals. Study results and caveats: The study sampled only blood, and tissue repertoires likely differ.

V was clipped by 2 bases and J by 4 bases; unmatched bases: 4. The CDR3 runs to 14 residues. CDR1 and CDR2 from the germline V gene are MNHNS and SASEGT. Only in-frame clones appear in the TCRdb table, and some are missing; sequencing was by immunoSEQ multiplex PCR. This sample carries roughly 520,000 clones, approximately 95% of them seen once, and the ten largest clones take 0.05% to 0.07%. Sequencing input: naive CD4+ T cells sorted from blood. Subset: CD45RA+ positively selected. The TCR was taken from a woman in her thirties in good health. V is TRBV6-1 and J is TRBJ1-2, with 7 bases identical to TRBD1. Here the CDR3 reads CASSEQGVRYGYTF. CDR3 nucleotide sequence: TGTGCCAGCAGTGAACAGGGGGTGCGCTATGGCTACACCTTC.